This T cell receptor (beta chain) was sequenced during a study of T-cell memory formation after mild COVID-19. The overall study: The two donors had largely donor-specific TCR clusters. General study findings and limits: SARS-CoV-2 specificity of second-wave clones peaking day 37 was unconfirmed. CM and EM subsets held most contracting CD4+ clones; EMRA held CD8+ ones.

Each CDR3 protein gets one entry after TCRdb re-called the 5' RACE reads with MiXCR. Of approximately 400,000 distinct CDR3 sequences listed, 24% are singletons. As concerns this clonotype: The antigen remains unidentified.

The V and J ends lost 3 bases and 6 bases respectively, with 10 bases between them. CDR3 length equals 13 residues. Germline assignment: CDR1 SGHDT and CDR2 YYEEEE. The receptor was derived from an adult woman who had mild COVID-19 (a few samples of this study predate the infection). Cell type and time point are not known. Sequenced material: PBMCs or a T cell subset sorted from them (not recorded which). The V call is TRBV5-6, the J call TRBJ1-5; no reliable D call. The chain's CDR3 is CASSWGQSQPQHF. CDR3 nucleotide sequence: TGTGCCAGCAGCTGGGGTCAGAGTCAGCCCCAGCATTTT.